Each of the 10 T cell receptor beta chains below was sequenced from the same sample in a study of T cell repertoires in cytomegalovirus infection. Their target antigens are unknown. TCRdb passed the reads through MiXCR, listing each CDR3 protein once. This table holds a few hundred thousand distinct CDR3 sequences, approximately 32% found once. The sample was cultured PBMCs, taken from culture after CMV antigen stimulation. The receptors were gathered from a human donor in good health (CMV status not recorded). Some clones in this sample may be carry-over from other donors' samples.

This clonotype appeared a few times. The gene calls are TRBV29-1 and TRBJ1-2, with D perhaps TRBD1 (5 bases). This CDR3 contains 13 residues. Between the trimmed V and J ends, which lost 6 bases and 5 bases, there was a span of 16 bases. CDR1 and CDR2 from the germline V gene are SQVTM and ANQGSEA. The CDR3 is CSVEPGRRYGYTF. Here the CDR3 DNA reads TGCAGCGTGGAACCGGGACGGAGGTATGGCTACACCTTC.

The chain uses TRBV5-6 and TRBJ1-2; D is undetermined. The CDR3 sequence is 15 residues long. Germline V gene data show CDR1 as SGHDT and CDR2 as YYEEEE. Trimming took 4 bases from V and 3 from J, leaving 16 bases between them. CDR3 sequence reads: CASSGRTSRDYGYTF. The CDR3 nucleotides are TGTGCCAGCAGCGGCCGGACCTCTCGGGACTATGGCTACACCTTC.

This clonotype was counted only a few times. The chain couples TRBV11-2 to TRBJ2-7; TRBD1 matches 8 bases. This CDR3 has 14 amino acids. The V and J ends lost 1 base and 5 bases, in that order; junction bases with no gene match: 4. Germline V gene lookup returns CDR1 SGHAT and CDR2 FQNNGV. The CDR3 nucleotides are TGTGCCAGCAGCTTAGGACAGGGGCGCCACGAGCAGTACTTC. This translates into CASSLGQGRHEQYF.

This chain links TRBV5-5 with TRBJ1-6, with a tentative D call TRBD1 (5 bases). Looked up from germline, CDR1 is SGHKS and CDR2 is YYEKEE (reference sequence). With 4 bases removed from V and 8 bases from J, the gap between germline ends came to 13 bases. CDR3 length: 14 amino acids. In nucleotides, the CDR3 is TGTGCCAGCAGCCCGACAGTAGGGGATTCACCCCTCCACTTT. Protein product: CASSPTVGDSPLHF. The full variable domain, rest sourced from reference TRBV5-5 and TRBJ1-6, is DAGVTQSPTHLIKTRGQQVTLRCSPISGHKSVSWYQQVLGQGPQFIFQYYEKEERGRGNFPDRFSARQFPNYSSELNVNALLLGDSALYLCASSPTVGDSPLHFGNGTRLTVT.

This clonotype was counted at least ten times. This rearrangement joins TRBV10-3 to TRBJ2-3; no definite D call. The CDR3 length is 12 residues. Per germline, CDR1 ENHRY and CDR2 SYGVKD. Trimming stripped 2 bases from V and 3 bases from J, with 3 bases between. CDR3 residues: CAISEETDTQYF. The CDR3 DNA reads TGTGCCATCAGTGAGGAAACAGATACGCAGTATTTT.

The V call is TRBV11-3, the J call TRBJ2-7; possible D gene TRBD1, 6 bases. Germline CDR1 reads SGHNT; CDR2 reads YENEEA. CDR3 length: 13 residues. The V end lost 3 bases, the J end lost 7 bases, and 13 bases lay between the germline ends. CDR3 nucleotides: TGTGCCAGCAGCTTGGACAGCACGGGAGAGCAGTACTTC. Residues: CASSLDSTGEQYF.

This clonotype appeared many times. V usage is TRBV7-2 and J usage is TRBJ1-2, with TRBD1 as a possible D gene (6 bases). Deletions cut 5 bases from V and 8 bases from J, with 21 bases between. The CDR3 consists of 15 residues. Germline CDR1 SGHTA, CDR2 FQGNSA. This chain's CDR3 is CASSTEQGWAGGYTF. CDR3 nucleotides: TGTGCCAGCAGCACCGAACAGGGTTGGGCGGGAGGCTACACCTTC. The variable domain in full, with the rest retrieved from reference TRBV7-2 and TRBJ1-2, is GAGVSQSPSNKVTEKGKDVELRCDPISGHTALYWYRQSLGQGLEFLIYFQGNSAPDKSGLPSDRFSAERTGGSVSTLTIQRTQQEDSAVYLCASSTEQGWAGGYTFGSGTRLTVV.

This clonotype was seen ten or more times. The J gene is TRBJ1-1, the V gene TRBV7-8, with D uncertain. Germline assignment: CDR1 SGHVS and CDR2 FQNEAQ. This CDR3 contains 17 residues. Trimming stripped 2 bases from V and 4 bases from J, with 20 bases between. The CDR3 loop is CASSLSRAAGFGTEAFF. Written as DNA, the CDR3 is TGTGCCAGCAGCTTATCCCGGGCAGCGGGATTCGGCACTGAAGCTTTCTTT.

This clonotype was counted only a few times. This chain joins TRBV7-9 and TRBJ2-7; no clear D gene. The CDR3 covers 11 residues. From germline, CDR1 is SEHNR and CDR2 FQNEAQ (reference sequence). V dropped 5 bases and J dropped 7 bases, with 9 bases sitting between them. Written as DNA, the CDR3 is TGTGCCAGCAGCCCGACCAGGGAGCAGTACTTC. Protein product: CASSPTREQYF.

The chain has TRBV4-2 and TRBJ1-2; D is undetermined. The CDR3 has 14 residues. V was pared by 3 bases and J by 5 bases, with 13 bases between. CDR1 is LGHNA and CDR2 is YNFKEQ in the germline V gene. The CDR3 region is CASSHIQAPYGYTF. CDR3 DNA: TGTGCCAGCAGCCATATACAAGCTCCTTATGGCTACACCTTC.